This T cell receptor (beta chain) was obtained from a study of breast tumors, draining lymph nodes, adjacent tissues listed by TCRdb under 2016. For the study in its entirety: Breast cancer patients provided tumor, adjacent nontumor tissue and axillary lymph nodes, and the study compared the TCR beta repertoires across these three sources. The study was designed to assess the relationships and possible T-cell exchange between tumor, surrounding tissue and draining lymph node repertoires in human breast cancer.

This clonotype showed up just a few times. What this receptor recognizes is not known. No base qualities exist here, and no much larger clone lies one base off it. Lymph node samples were obtained from the axillary draining lymph nodes of breast cancer patients. Trimming costs V 4 bases and J 4 bases, and their ends lie 14 bases apart. The germline V gene gives CDR1 as MDHEN and CDR2 as SYDVKM. The cysteine opens and the phenylalanine closes a CDR3 of 16 amino acids. The CDR3 DNA has 48 bases and is translated from base 1. Data came from an Illumina HiSeq 2000. TCR beta chain libraries were generated through multiplex PCR amplification. The amplified TCR beta chain products were analyzed by high-throughput sequencing. TCRdb reprocessed the public reads (quality trimming at Q25 with fastp, clone calling with MiXCR) and kept in-frame beta chains. Each entry is one CDR3 protein sequence, shown with its most common DNA and genes. The sample yields around 140,000 distinct CDR3 sequences; about 20% were counted once. The ten largest make up just over 2.5% of the sample.

The full study reports these points: Rather than being directly demonstrated, the conclusion that tumor T cells originate in lymph nodes was presented as consistent with a hypothesis. Tumor T-cell repertoires showed less diversity than lymph node repertoires and more diversity than nontumor tissue repertoires, and tumor T-cell repertoires showed preferential V and J gene usage. Tumor and nontumor tissue repertoires were found to be significantly more similar in luminal-like than in basal-like breast cancer. A scenario in which most tumor T cells derive from the lymph node and then expand within tumor tissue was judged to be consistent with the data.

The V gene is TRBV28 and the J gene is TRBJ1-6; the D gene is possibly TRBD1, with 5 bases matching. The sample consisted of axillary lymph node tissue. This receptor was obtained from a female donor with breast cancer. Some clones in this sample may be carry-over from other donors' samples. The bases are TGTGCCAGCAGTTGGGGGGGTCGTCGATATAATTCACCCCTCCACTTT. It translates as CASSWGGRRYNSPLHF.